One T cell receptor (beta chain) is described in this entry. Antigen unknown. The researchers isolated CD4+ and CD8+ T cells from PBMCs by sorting. Looked up from germline, CDR1 is SNHLY and CDR2 is FYNNEI. CDR3 size: 16 residues. Trimming at V came to 4 bases and at J to 2 bases, leaving 5 bases not matched to a gene. The entry originates in a study of CD8+ T cells in alopecia areata. The overall study: Patients received oral tofacitinib, 5 to 10 mg twice daily, for moderate-to-severe alopecia areata. Study-wide results and caveats: Affected scalp, especially in alopecia totalis/universalis, had a higher clonality than normal scalp did.

Extracted RNA was reverse transcribed into cDNA, the sequencing template. Assay used: immunoSEQ multiplex PCR; TCRdb lists only in-frame clones, some missing. The sample shows 150,000 to 200,000 clones, approximately 59% of them seen only once. V gene TRBV2 combines with J gene TRBJ2-7; 13 bases fit TRBD2. This sequence originates from a human donor with alopecia areata. This specimen consisted of CD4+ T cells sorted from blood, obtained at week 0. CDR3 nucleotide sequence: TGTGCCAGCAGTGGCCTTACTAGCGGGGGGGCCTACGAGCAGTACTTC. Its translation: CASSGLTSGGAYEQYF. The variable domain in full, with the rest retrieved from reference TRBV2 and TRBJ2-7, is EPEVTQTPSHQVTQMGQEVILRCVPISNHLYFYWYRQILGQKVEFLVSFYNNEISEKSEIFDDQFSVERPDGSNFTLKIRSTKLEDSAMYFCASSGLTSGGAYEQYFGPGTRLTVT.